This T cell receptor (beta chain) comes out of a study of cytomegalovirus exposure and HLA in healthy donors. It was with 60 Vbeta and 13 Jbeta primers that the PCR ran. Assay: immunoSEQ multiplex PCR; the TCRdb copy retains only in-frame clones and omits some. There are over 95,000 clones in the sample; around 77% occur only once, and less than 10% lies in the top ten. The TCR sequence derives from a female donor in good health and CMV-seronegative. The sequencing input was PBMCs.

In DNA form, the CDR3 reads TGCGCCAGCAGCTTCAGGACAGGCTTAGATACGCAGTATTTT. This sequence encodes CASSFRTGLDTQYF. The genes are TRBV5-1 and TRBJ2-3, with 7 nucleotides matching TRBD1. Germline V lookup: CDR1 SGHRS, CDR2 YFSETQ. J gave up 5 bases and V 2 bases, and 5 bases lay outside the gene matches. The length of the CDR3 is 14 residues.